The 27 T cell receptor beta chains given below trace back to one sample, sequenced in a study of T cells after posttransplantation cyclophosphamide. Libraries were prepared by immunoSEQ multiplex PCR; TCRdb keeps only in-frame clonotypes and omits some of them. The sample is made up of under 2,000 clones, none counted only once. Busulfan-fludarabine conditioning, marrow transplant, and cyclophosphamide on days +3 and +4 were administered. Sequenced here: PBMCs, sampled about 370 days after allogeneic stem cell transplant with posttransplant cyclophosphamide. The source is a male patient over 55 who received an allogeneic stem cell transplant from an unrelated donor, was CMV-positive, and had acute and chronic GVHD. Some T cells may be the graft donor's.

This clone is medium-sized in the sample. The V call is TRBV27, the J call TRBJ2-4; 8 bases match TRBD2. CDR1 and CDR2 from the germline V gene are MNHEY and SMNVEV (reference sequence). J was trimmed by 6 bases and V by 7 bases; bases with no gene match: 11. CDR3 length: 15 amino acids. CDR3 amino acids: CASNPERESGNIQYF. For the CDR3, the DNA is TGTGCCAGCAACCCCGAGCGGGAGAGTGGAAACATTCAGTACTTC.

This clone was seen repeatedly, ten times or more. The CDR3 here is CASSRSQVYGYTF. DNA of the CDR3: TGTGCCAGCAGCCGGTCACAGGTCTATGGCTACACCTTC. This sequence joins TRBV11-3 and TRBJ1-2; TRBD1 is a possible D gene (5 bases). This CDR3 has 13 amino acids. V was pared by 5 bases and J by 4 bases, with 11 bases between. Germline values: CDR1 SGHNT, CDR2 YENEEA.

This clone is deemed medium-sized (0.01 to 0.1%). The chain is built from TRBV9 and TRBJ1-4; TRBD1 aligns across 7 bases. Germline V gene sequence: CDR1 SGDLS, CDR2 YYNGEE. This CDR3 spans 15 amino acids. V lost 0 bases, J lost 5 bases, and 4 bases stayed unmatched. CDR3 nucleotides: TGTGCCAGCAGCGTAGACGGGACAGAGAATGAAAAACTGTTTTTT. Protein sequence: CASSVDGTENEKLFF.

This clone is categorized as medium-sized. The chain links TRBV19 to TRBJ2-7, with a weak D call TRBD1 (6 bases). Germline values: CDR1 LNHDA, CDR2 SQIVND (reference sequence). This CDR3 spans 14 amino acids. V dropped 6 bases and J dropped 2 bases, with 14 bases sitting between them. The CDR3 protein is CASSEGQPAYEQYF. The CDR3 DNA is TGTGCCAGTAGCGAAGGACAGCCAGCCTACGAGCAGTACTTC.

Within the sample, this clone is medium-sized (0.01 to 0.1%). The rearrangement uses TRBV2 and TRBJ1-1, with 8 positions matching TRBD1. This CDR3 comprises 14 residues. The germline V gene has CDR1 SNHLY and CDR2 FYNNEI. The ends lost 8 bases at V and 0 bases at J; junction bases unmatched: 5. CDR3 nucleotide sequence: TGTGCCAGCGGAGGGGGACAGGTGAACACTGAAGCTTTCTTT. Its protein product is CASGGGQVNTEAFF.

Judged by abundance, this clone is medium-sized. The genes are TRBV4-2 and TRBJ1-1; D is unclear. The CDR3 length is 13 residues. The ends were cut back, 4 bases at V and 5 bases at J, with 11 bases in the middle. Germline CDR1 reads LGHNA; CDR2 reads YNFKEQ. CDR3 residues: CASSPSAGTEAFF. Here the CDR3 DNA reads TGTGCCAGCAGCCCATCGGCAGGTACTGAAGCTTTCTTT.

This clone came up a few times. The chain recombines TRBV11-3 with TRBJ2-3, with a weak D call TRBD2 (5 bases). Germline CDR1 reads SGHNT; CDR2 reads YENEEA. Trimming cost V 4 bases and J 5 bases, with 13 bases left between them. The CDR3 is made up of 14 amino acids. This CDR3 reads CASSSGVVKDTQYF. The CDR3 DNA sequence: TGTGCCAGCAGCTCCGGGGTGGTAAAAGATACGCAGTATTTT.

The chain has TRBV29-1 and TRBJ2-3; D remains ambiguous. Germline V lookup: CDR1 SQVTM, CDR2 ANQGSEA. The V end lost 5 bases, the J end lost 2 bases, and 8 bases lay between the germline ends. The CDR3 is 12 amino acids. CDR3: CSVFSITDTQYF. CDR3 sequence (DNA): TGCAGCGTTTTCAGTATCACAGATACGCAGTATTTT.

This clone was seen a handful of times. The V and J genes are TRBV30 and TRBJ2-3; 14 nucleotides agree with TRBD2. Trimming removed 3 bases from V and 4 bases from J; junction bases left unmatched: 6. The length of the CDR3 is 16 residues. Germline V gene sequence: CDR1 GTSNPN, CDR2 SVGIG (reference sequence). The CDR3 loop reads CAWSLGLAGGADTQYF. In nucleotides, the CDR3 is TGTGCCTGGAGCTTAGGACTAGCGGGAGGAGCAGATACGCAGTATTTT.

By share, this clone ranks as medium-sized (0.01 to 0.1%). This chain connects TRBV5-6 to TRBJ2-5, with 9 nucleotides matching TRBD1. The CDR3 is made up of 15 amino acids. CDR1 and CDR2 from the germline V gene are SGHDT and YYEEEE. The J segment lost 4 bases and the V segment lost 3 bases, leaving 7 bases of the junction unmatched. The CDR3 here is CASSWGTGSGETQYF. In DNA, the CDR3 is TGTGCCAGCAGCTGGGGGACAGGGTCAGGAGAGACCCAGTACTTC.

By sample fraction, this clone is medium-sized. The chain is built from TRBV19 and TRBJ2-3; D gene unclear. The CDR3 totals 13 residues. Trimming stripped 4 bases from V and 1 base from J, with 6 bases between. Germline V gene sequence: CDR1 LNHDA, CDR2 SQIVND (reference sequence). The CDR3 loop reads CASSTVRTDTQYF. CDR3 bases: TGTGCCAGTAGTACGGTTCGCACAGATACGCAGTATTTT. Based on the CDR3 plus reference TRBV19 and TRBJ2-3, the full variable domain is DGGITQSPKYLFRKEGQNVTLSCEQNLNHDAMYWYRQDPGQGLRLIYYSQIVNDFQKGDIAEGYSVSREKKESFPLTVTSAQKNPTAFYLCASSTVRTDTQYFGPGTRLTVL.

This clone was seen many times. This chain links TRBV5-5 with TRBJ2-1; the match to TRBD2 covers 10 bases. Germline trimming cut 6 bases from V and 3 bases from J; bases unmatched to any gene: 9. Germline V gene data show CDR1 as SGHKS and CDR2 as YYEKEE (reference sequence). This CDR3 is 16 amino acids long. The chain's CDR3 is CASIGTGTSVYNEQFF. CDR3 DNA sequence: TGTGCCAGCATAGGAACCGGGACTAGCGTCTACAATGAGCAGTTCTTC.

This clone was counted only a few times. This chain uses TRBV25-1 with TRBJ1-1; D possibly corresponds to TRBD1 (6 bases). Germline V gene sequence: CDR1 MGHDK, CDR2 SYGVNS. The CDR3 runs 15 residues. V lost 2 bases and J lost 3, with 13 bases in between. The CDR3 loop is CASSEPSKGDTEAFF. CDR3 sequence (DNA): TGTGCCAGCAGTGAACCGTCGAAGGGGGACACTGAAGCTTTCTTT.

This clone was picked up many times. The rearrangement links TRBV29-1 to TRBJ2-1; the match to TRBD2 covers 13 bases. This CDR3 has 15 amino acids. Germline V gives CDR1 SQVTM, CDR2 ANQGSEA. The V and J ends lost 7 bases and 7 bases, in that order; junction bases with no gene match: 10. In nucleotides, the CDR3 is TGCAGCGCCAATAGGGGGACTAGCGGGGCGAATGAGCAGTTCTTC. Translated: CSANRGTSGANEQFF.

Within the sample, this clone is medium-sized. V and J are TRBV20-1 and TRBJ2-7, with a possible D match to TRBD1 (5 bases). The V gene's germline CDR1 is DFQATT and CDR2 SNEGSKA (reference sequence). V was pared by 5 bases and J by 4 bases, with 9 bases between. CDR3 length: 11 residues. CDR3: CSAPDRYEQYF. The CDR3 bases are TGCAGTGCTCCCGACAGATACGAGCAGTACTTC.

The chain joins TRBV7-9 to TRBJ1-2; the D gene is possibly TRBD1 (5 bases). Germline CDR1 reads SEHNR; CDR2 reads FQNEAQ (reference sequence). CDR3 size: 13 residues. V was pared by 1 base and J by 6 bases, with 9 bases between. The CDR3: CASSLEGLDGYTF. The CDR3 DNA follows: TGTGCCAGCAGCTTAGAGGGGCTGGATGGCTACACCTTC.

This chain connects TRBV20-1 to TRBJ2-5; the D is unclear. Trimming shortened V by 3 bases and J by 3 bases, and 5 bases separated the two germline ends. The CDR3 is made up of 11 amino acids. Germline V gene lookup returns CDR1 DFQATT and CDR2 SNEGSKA (reference sequence). Here the CDR3 DNA reads TGCAGTGCTAGTCGGGAAGAGACCCAGTACTTC. It encodes CSASREETQYF.

The chain is built from TRBV12-5 and TRBJ2-1; D might be TRBD1 (6 bases). Per the germline V gene, CDR1 is LGHNT and CDR2 is FRNRAP. The length of the CDR3 is 15 residues. Trimming removed 6 bases from V and 0 bases from J, with 12 bases in between. CDR3 in amino acids: CASGAQGSSYNEQFF. CDR3 DNA: TGTGCTAGTGGGGCACAGGGAAGCTCCTACAATGAGCAGTTCTTC.

By its share, this clone is medium-sized (0.01 to 0.1%). The genes are TRBV7-6 and TRBJ2-7, with 8 bases identical to TRBD1. This CDR3 spans 15 amino acids. The V and J ends lost 6 bases and 3 bases, in that order; junction bases with no gene match: 10. Germline CDR1 reads SGHVS; CDR2 reads FNYEAQ. The CDR3 nucleotides are TGTGCCAGCAGGTACCTCTGGACAGGGCACTACGAGCAGTACGTC. Its translation is CASRYLWTGHYEQYV.

This clone was seen at least ten times. This chain uses TRBV19 with TRBJ1-5, with no clear D. The V end lost 3 bases, the J end lost 7 bases, and 16 bases lay between the germline ends. Germline V gene data show CDR1 as LNHDA and CDR2 as SQIVND (reference sequence). The CDR3 is 15 amino acids. Written as DNA, the CDR3 is TGTGCCAGTAGTATCCAAATCCTAGCGGGGCAGCCCCAGCATTTT. Residues: CASSIQILAGQPQHF.

This clone was counted a few times. CDR3 in DNA: TGTGCCAGTAGTATTGGGCAGGGCTTGAACACTGAAGCTTTCTTT. This translates into CASSIGQGLNTEAFF. This rearrangement joins TRBV19 to TRBJ1-1, with D maybe TRBD1 (5 bases). Germline CDR1 is LNHDA and CDR2 is SQIVND (reference sequence). V lost 3 bases to trimming and J lost 0 bases, with 11 bases between them. The CDR3 is 15 amino acids. The full variable domain, in which reference TRBV19 and TRBJ1-1 provide the parts outside the CDR3, is DGGITQSPKYLFRKEGQNVTLSCEQNLNHDAMYWYRQDPGQGLRLIYYSQIVNDFQKGDIAEGYSVSREKKESFPLTVTSAQKNPTAFYLCASSIGQGLNTEAFFGQGTRLTVV.

This clone has only a few counts. The chain couples TRBV7-8 to TRBJ1-1; D is possibly TRBD1 (6 bases). This CDR3 contains 14 residues. Germline V CDR1 and CDR2: SGHVS, FQNEAQ. The ends were cut back, 0 bases at V and 7 bases at J, with 12 bases in the middle. CDR3 bases: TGTGCCAGCAGCTTAGCCTCAGGGGCTAGTGAAGCTTTCTTT. This codes for CASSLASGASEAFF.

The chain carries TRBV11-2 and TRBJ2-1, with D perhaps TRBD2 (6 bases). V dropped 7 bases and J dropped 9 bases, with 13 bases sitting between them. Germline lookup yields CDR1 SGHAT and CDR2 FQNNGV. This CDR3 spans 12 amino acids. In nucleotides, the CDR3 is TGTGCCAGCAACCCGACCGGGGGTGAGCAGTTCTTC. Translated, it gives CASNPTGGEQFF.

This clone appeared many times. This rearrangement joins TRBV7-3 to TRBJ1-1; perhaps TRBD1 as D (5 bases). The CDR3 consists of 13 residues. CDR1 and CDR2 from the germline V gene are SGHTA and FQGTGA. V gave up 5 bases and J gave up 1 base, with 8 bases separating them. CDR3 sequence: CASSPQGNTEAFF. The DNA of the CDR3 is TGTGCCAGCAGCCCGCAGGGGAACACTGAAGCTTTCTTT.

This clone qualifies as medium-sized (0.01 to 0.1%). This chain uses TRBV6-5 with TRBJ2-7; perhaps TRBD2 as D (5 bases). The CDR3 runs to 14 residues. V shed 10 bases and J shed 4 bases, with 20 bases lying between them. The germline gives CDR1 MNHEY, CDR2 SVGAGI. The CDR3 region is CATWESGRHYEQYF. The CDR3 nucleotides read TGTGCCACCTGGGAATCGGGAAGGCATTACGAGCAGTACTTC.

This clone is labeled medium-sized (0.01 to 0.1%). The chain has TRBV28 and TRBJ2-2, with 7 positions matching TRBD2. In germline, CDR1 is MDHEN, CDR2 SYDVKM. CDR3 size: 18 residues. Losses at the gene ends were 5 bases for V and 7 bases for J; bases not matched to a gene: 19. The CDR3 bases are TGTGCCAGCAGTCCATCTCCGGGTGCGGGAGCGAAGATCGGGGAGCTGTTTTTT. It yields the protein CASSPSPGAGAKIGELFF.

This clone is labeled as medium-sized. The chain links TRBV19 to TRBJ2-1, with TRBD2 matching over 7 bases. The CDR3 is made up of 16 amino acids. Germline V lookup: CDR1 LNHDA, CDR2 SQIVND (reference sequence). The trim removed 5 bases at V and 6 bases at J, leaving 13 bases unmatched. CDR3: CASSLSASGVFNEQFF. DNA of the CDR3: TGTGCCAGTAGTCTGAGTGCCAGCGGGGTTTTCAATGAGCAGTTCTTC.